This note documents a single T cell receptor (beta chain) sequence. The data originate from a study of blood T cell repertoires in COVID-19. As originally analysed: Amplification from reference gene primers served as the basis for estimated nucleated cell counts. Method: immunoSEQ multiplex PCR; TCRdb's copy keeps in-frame clones and lacks some. The V and J calls and clone size were taken over from that table, and D and trimming were inferred from the DNA. The repertoire holds 350,000 to 550,000 clones, 85% to 90% seen once, with 1% to 1.3% in the top ten. Trimming left V 0 bases short and J 5 bases short, with 4 bases between. The germline gives CDR1 WSHSY, CDR2 SAAADI. The CDR3 is made up of 12 amino acids.

V usage is TRBV10-2 and J usage is TRBJ2-5, with D unresolved. The clonotype originates from a man aged 25-45 years who had recovered from COVID-19. The sequenced material came from PBMCs or T cells enriched from blood (not recorded which). CDR3 sequence (DNA): TGCGCCAGCAGTGAGTCAAGCGAGACCCAGTACTTC. It is translated as CASSESSETQYF.